The present T cell receptor (beta chain) was sequenced within a study of OX40 agonist ivuxolimab in advanced cancers. TCRdb's table, derived via immunoSEQ multiplex PCR, lists solely in-frame clones and lacks some. The repertoire holds about 59,000 clones, around 87% seen once, with about 0.41% in the top ten. Per germline, CDR1 SGHTA and CDR2 FQGNSA. With 6 bases removed from V and 3 bases from J, the gap between germline ends came to 12 bases. The CDR3 is 14 amino acids. The rearrangement joins TRBV7-2 to TRBJ1-5; D unclear. The TCR sequence derives from an adult with an advanced solid tumor such as melanoma, head and neck, liver or kidney cancer. The input for sequencing was CD4+ or CD8+ T cells sorted from blood, taken in a trial of the OX40 agonist ivuxolimab. Written as DNA, the CDR3 is TGTGCCAGCAGTCAGGACGGTTACAATCAGCCCCAGCATTTT. Its translation is CASSQDGYNQPQHF. The full variable domain, in which reference TRBV7-2 and TRBJ1-5 provide the parts outside the CDR3, is GAGVSQSPSNKVTEKGKDVELRCDPISGHTALYWYRQSLGQGLEFLIYFQGNSAPDKSGLPSDRFSAERTGGSVSTLTIQRTQQEDSAVYLCASSQDGYNQPQHFGDGTRLSIL.